The 19 T cell receptor beta chains given below trace back to one sample, sequenced in a study of cytomegalovirus exposure and HLA in healthy donors. The PCR used 60 Vbeta and 13 Jbeta primers. Libraries were prepared by immunoSEQ multiplex PCR; TCRdb keeps only in-frame clonotypes and omits some of them. The sample holds 150,000 to 200,000 clones, around 77% seen once. The source material was PBMCs. The receptors stem from a woman aged 30 to 39 in good health and CMV-seropositive.

The chain combines TRBV27 with TRBJ1-4, with a weak D call TRBD1 (6 bases). Germline assignment: CDR1 MNHEY and CDR2 SMNVEV (reference sequence). The length of the CDR3 is 16 residues. Between the trimmed V and J ends, which lost 3 bases and 7 bases, there was a span of 18 bases. CDR3 amino acids: CASSFSLIRGSEKLFF. In nucleotides, the CDR3 is TGTGCCAGCAGTTTCTCCCTGATCAGGGGAAGTGAAAAACTGTTTTTT.

This clone has a handful of counts. The chain joins TRBV7-2 to TRBJ2-7; possibly TRBD1 for D (6 bases). The CDR3 covers 15 residues. The germline gives CDR1 SGHTA, CDR2 FQGNSA. V was trimmed by 5 bases and J by 2 bases, leaving 16 bases between them. As DNA, the CDR3 is TGTGCCAGCAGCATTAATCAGGGGTCAACCTACGAGCAGTACTTC. This codes for CASSINQGSTYEQYF. The full variable domain, in which reference TRBV7-2 and TRBJ2-7 provide the parts outside the CDR3, is GAGVSQSPSNKVTEKGKDVELRCDPISGHTALYWYRQSLGQGLEFLIYFQGNSAPDKSGLPSDRFSAERTGGSVSTLTIQRTQQEDSAVYLCASSINQGSTYEQYFGPGTRLTVT.

The chain couples TRBV6-6 to TRBJ1-2, with 10 bases that match TRBD1. The CDR3 contains 14 residues. Germline CDR1 MNHNY, CDR2 SVGAGI (reference sequence). V shed 5 bases and J 7 bases; nucleotides not matched to a gene: 7. CDR3 sequence: CASSGGTGVGGYTF. Here the CDR3 DNA reads TGTGCCAGCAGTGGGGGGACAGGGGTCGGTGGCTACACCTTC.

V is TRBV5-1 and J is TRBJ2-3, with 10 bases aligning to TRBD1. This CDR3 has 16 residues. CDR1 and CDR2 from the germline V gene are SGHRS and YFSETQ. With V trimmed by 4 bases and J by 0 bases, 5 bases remained unmatched. CDR3 nucleotide sequence: TGCGCCAGCAGCCAGGGACAGGGGACTAGCACAGATACGCAGTATTTT. Translation: CASSQGQGTSTDTQYF.

This clone was seen more than once but under ten times. The rearrangement joins TRBV5-4 to TRBJ1-2; possibly TRBD1 for D (5 bases). The CDR3 extends over 13 amino acids. With 0 bases removed from V and 4 bases from J, the gap between germline ends came to 7 bases. Germline V gene data show CDR1 as SGHNT and CDR2 as YYREEE (reference sequence). The CDR3 spells CASSLGQLYGYTF. The CDR3 DNA is TGTGCCAGCAGCTTGGGACAGCTCTATGGCTACACCTTC.

The chain links TRBV4-3 to TRBJ2-7; 8 positions match TRBD1. J lost 1 base, V lost 1 base, and 3 bases had no gene match. The CDR3 is 15 amino acids. Per the germline V gene, CDR1 is LGHNA and CDR2 is YSLEER. CDR3 bases: TGCGCCAGCAGCCAAGCTAGACAGGGGTCCTACGAGCAGTACTTC. Amino acid sequence: CASSQARQGSYEQYF.

The chain couples TRBV29-1 to TRBJ2-5; D is perhaps TRBD2 (6 bases). Germline CDR1 and CDR2: SQVTM and ANQGSEA. V was clipped by 7 bases and J by 5 bases, with 20 bases between them. The CDR3 sequence is 14 residues long. CDR3 protein: CSANRAGSGETQYF. CDR3 sequence (DNA): TGCAGCGCTAATCGGGCGGGATCCGGGGAGACCCAGTACTTC.

The genes are TRBV5-6 and TRBJ1-1; D gene uncertain. The germline CDR1 and CDR2 sequences are SGHDT and YYEEEE. The CDR3 runs to 15 residues. V lost 0 bases, J lost 5 bases, and 14 bases lay in between. The CDR3: CASSLENEHGTEAFF. CDR3 bases: TGTGCCAGCAGCTTGGAGAACGAGCACGGGACTGAAGCTTTCTTT.

The genes are TRBV5-6 and TRBJ1-2, with no clear D. Per the germline V gene, CDR1 is SGHDT and CDR2 is YYEEEE. CDR3 length: 16 amino acids. Trimming took 4 bases from V and 5 from J, leaving 21 bases between them. The CDR3 bases are TGTGCCAGCAGCCCCAGGCGGGGTGGGGTTATTTATGGCTACACCTTC. Its translation is CASSPRRGGVIYGYTF.

V is TRBV28 and J is TRBJ1-2; perhaps TRBD1 as D (5 bases). Germline V gene sequence: CDR1 MDHEN, CDR2 SYDVKM. The CDR3 has 12 residues. V was pared by 7 bases and J by 1 base, with 7 bases between. The CDR3 DNA is TGTGCCAGCAAGACAGTTAACTATGGCTACACCTTC. Amino acid sequence: CASKTVNYGYTF.

The V gene is TRBV27, the J gene TRBJ1-1; TRBD1 agrees at 8 bases. Per the germline V gene, CDR1 is MNHEY and CDR2 is SMNVEV (reference sequence). The V and J ends lost 2 bases and 0 bases, in that order; junction bases with no gene match: 5. The CDR3 spans 16 residues. In DNA form, the CDR3 reads TGTGCCAGCAGTTTACAGGGGGCTGGACTGAACACTGAAGCTTTCTTT. Encoded protein: CASSLQGAGLNTEAFF.

The chain combines TRBV2 with TRBJ1-5; D perhaps matches TRBD1 (5 bases). Germline CDR1 and CDR2: SNHLY and FYNNEI. V gave up 7 bases and J gave up 5 bases, with 15 bases separating them. The CDR3 extends over 14 amino acids. The CDR3 bases are TGTGCCAGCAACCCAAGTCCCAGGGATCAGCCCCAGCATTTT. This gives the protein CASNPSPRDQPQHF.

V usage is TRBV2 and J usage is TRBJ1-6; 7 bases fit TRBD1. This CDR3 has 15 amino acids. The J segment lost 10 bases and the V segment lost 6 bases, leaving 12 bases of the junction unmatched. Germline V gene lookup returns CDR1 SNHLY and CDR2 FYNNEI. The CDR3: CASSPTGWDGSPLHF. The CDR3 nucleotides read TGTGCCAGCAGCCCGACAGGGTGGGATGGGTCACCCCTCCACTTT.

V gene TRBV5-6 combines with J gene TRBJ1-1; 7 bases map to TRBD1. Germline CDR1 and CDR2: SGHDT and YYEEEE. V shed 5 bases and J 10 bases; nucleotides not matched to a gene: 17. This CDR3 is built from 15 residues. CDR3 DNA: TGTGCCAGCAGTAGAATTGGGACAGCCCAACGAGGAGCTTTCTTT. Its translation: CASSRIGTAQRGAFF.

This clone appeared once. This chain links TRBV5-1 with TRBJ1-2; 8 positions agree with TRBD1. Looked up from germline, CDR1 is SGHRS and CDR2 is YFSETQ. This CDR3 comprises 14 residues. J was trimmed by 6 bases and V by 0 bases; bases with no gene match: 4. CDR3 region: CASSLVGQGNGYTF. Here the CDR3 DNA reads TGCGCCAGCAGCTTGGTTGGACAGGGTAATGGCTACACCTTC.

The chain recombines TRBV29-1 with TRBJ1-1; 10 nucleotides match TRBD1. Per the germline V gene, CDR1 is SQVTM and CDR2 is ANQGSEA. There are 14 residues in the CDR3. With 6 bases clipped from V and 5 bases from J, the junction kept 9 bases outside the gene matches. The CDR3 reads CSVSPGTGVTEAFF. Here the CDR3 DNA reads TGCAGCGTGAGTCCCGGGACAGGGGTAACTGAAGCTTTCTTT. The variable domain in full, completed from reference TRBV29-1 and TRBJ1-1, reads SAVISQKPSRDICQRGTSLTIQCQVDSQVTMMFWYRQQPGQSLTLIATANQGSEATYESGFVIDKFPISRPNLTFSTLTVSNMSPEDSSIYLCSVSPGTGVTEAFFGQGTRLTVV.

In its sample, this clone was seen once. The rearrangement joins TRBV6-5 to TRBJ2-7; 11 nucleotides agree with TRBD1. CDR3 length: 14 amino acids. J gave up 6 bases and V 8 bases, and 9 bases lay outside the gene matches. The germline CDR1 and CDR2 sequences are MNHEY and SVGAGI. The CDR3 protein is CASRVGTGGTEQYF. In DNA form, the CDR3 reads TGTGCCAGCCGTGTGGGGACAGGGGGAACCGAGCAGTACTTC.

The CDR3 coding sequence is TGCGCCAGCAGCTATTTAGCGGGGGGCTCCTACGAGCAGTACTTC. Translation: CASSYLAGGSYEQYF. The V gene is TRBV5-1, the J gene TRBJ2-7; 10 bases match TRBD2. The germline V gene encodes CDR1 SGHRS and CDR2 YFSETQ. V lost 3 bases, J lost 0 bases, and 3 bases stayed unmatched. The CDR3 has 15 amino acids. The full variable domain, in which reference TRBV5-1 and TRBJ2-7 provide the parts outside the CDR3, is KAGVTQTPRYLIKTRGQQVTLSCSPISGHRSVSWYQQTPGQGLQFLFEYFSETQRNKGNFPGRFSGRQFSNSRSEMNVSTLELGDSALYLCASSYLAGGSYEQYFGPGTRLTVT.

V and J are TRBV19 and TRBJ2-2, with 8 nucleotides matching TRBD1. The germline CDR1 and CDR2 sequences are LNHDA and SQIVND (reference sequence). J gave up 4 bases and V 1 base, and 5 bases lay outside the gene matches. The CDR3 consists of 16 residues. The CDR3 loop reads CASSIGTGRVTGELFF. CDR3 nucleotide sequence: TGTGCCAGTAGTATAGGGACAGGGAGAGTCACCGGGGAGCTGTTTTTT.